Below are 11 T cell receptor beta chains sequenced from a single sample in a study of beta chain features in type 1 diabetes. Study-level points and caveats: TCRB CDR3s were moderately but significantly shorter in Type 1 diabetes patients in all four CD4+ subsets.

Isolated RNA was reverse transcribed in full, so expressed TCRB transcripts were sequenced. Profiling relied on immunoSEQ multiplex PCR, and the TCRdb table lists in-frame clones only, not all of them. The table lists about 400,000 clones, roughly 13% of them singletons. No antigen has been identified for these receptors. Sequenced sample: naive CD4+ T cells from blood. Receptors originate from a woman between 18 and 30 years old with type 1 diabetes.

J is TRBJ1-2 and V is TRBV18; D gene unclear. Trimming took off 3 bases at V and 3 bases at J, with 14 bases between the two ends. The CDR3 contains 15 residues. CDR1 is KGHSH, CDR2 LQKENI, per germline. The CDR3 protein is CASSPSIVEYYGYTF. In DNA, the CDR3 is TGTGCCAGCTCACCCTCGATCGTAGAATACTATGGCTACACCTTC.

This clone was recorded only once. The gene calls are TRBV28 and TRBJ1-2; no definite D call. Trimming cost V 1 base and J 4 bases, with 7 bases left between them. Germline values: CDR1 MDHEN, CDR2 SYDVKM. The CDR3 extends over 13 amino acids. CDR3 residues: CASSLFRIYGYTF. The CDR3 region has the DNA TGTGCCAGCAGTTTATTCAGGATCTATGGCTACACCTTC.

The rearrangement uses TRBV5-4 and TRBJ1-3; TRBD1 might be the D (5 bases). This CDR3 is 15 amino acids long. CDR1 SGHNT and CDR2 YYREEE come from the germline V gene (reference sequence). Trimming pared 0 bases from V and 2 bases from J, leaving 9 bases between. CDR3 in DNA: TGTGCCAGCAGCTTGGCCCTGGGGCCTGGAAACACCATATATTTT. It specifies CASSLALGPGNTIYF.

This clone was recorded a few times. The gene calls are TRBV18 and TRBJ1-2, with 10 bases matching TRBD1. Germline V gives CDR1 KGHSH, CDR2 LQKENI. The V gene end was trimmed by 2 bases and the J gene end by 4 bases; junction bases not matched to a gene: 7. This CDR3 is built from 16 residues. The CDR3 DNA reads TGTGCCAGCTCACCAGGGACAGGGGCCTCGGGCTATGGCTACACCTTC. Its translation is CASSPGTGASGYGYTF.

This clone was found a few times. The V and J genes are TRBV29-1 and TRBJ1-1; D is uncertain. The CDR3 runs 14 residues. With 4 bases removed from V and 6 bases from J, the gap between germline ends came to 18 bases. Germline CDR1 and CDR2: SQVTM and ANQGSEA. The chain's CDR3 is CSVAVAGVIAEAFF. CDR3 nucleotide sequence: TGCAGCGTTGCGGTGGCGGGAGTAATTGCTGAAGCTTTCTTT.

The CDR3 loop is CASGSDSPLHF. The CDR3, as DNA: TGTGCCTCAGGAAGTGATTCACCCCTCCACTTT. The chain recombines TRBV7-2 with TRBJ1-6; D is uncertain. Trimming left V 11 bases short and J 8 bases short, with 10 bases between. Looked up from germline, CDR1 is SGHTA and CDR2 is FQGNSA. There are 11 residues in the CDR3.

This clone was counted only a few times. V is TRBV30 and J is TRBJ2-7, with a tentative D call TRBD2 (6 bases). The ends were cut back, 4 bases at V and 3 bases at J, with 16 bases in the middle. The germline gives CDR1 GTSNPN, CDR2 SVGIG (reference sequence). CDR3 length: 14 residues. CDR3 region: CAWKPSGLLYEQYF. The CDR3 bases are TGTGCCTGGAAACCCTCGGGACTTCTCTACGAGCAGTACTTC.

This chain uses TRBV19 with TRBJ2-2, with D possibly matching TRBD2 (6 bases). Between the trimmed V and J ends, which lost 9 bases and 6 bases, there was a span of 17 bases. Germline CDR1 and CDR2: LNHDA and SQIVND (reference sequence). The CDR3 is 14 amino acids. DNA for the CDR3: TGTGCCAGAAAACACCCGGGGGTGTCCGGGGAGCTGTTTTTT. It codes for CARKHPGVSGELFF.

The chain couples TRBV7-9 to TRBJ2-3; tentative D call: TRBD2 (5 bases). Trimming cost V 7 bases and J 5 bases, with 13 bases left between them. This CDR3 is built from 13 residues. The germline V gene has CDR1 SEHNR and CDR2 FQNEAQ (reference sequence). The CDR3 region has the DNA TGTGCCAGCACCGAAGCGGTGTTAGATACGCAGTATTTT. Translated: CASTEAVLDTQYF. Full variable domain (remainder filled in from reference TRBV7-9 and TRBJ2-3): DTGVSQNPRHKITKRGQNVTFRCDPISEHNRLYWYRQTLGQGPEFLTYFQNEAQLEKSRLLSDRFSAERPKGSFSTLEIQRTEQGDSAMYLCASTEAVLDTQYFGPGTRLTVL.

The CDR3 loop reads CASSSRTTGDTQYF. The CDR3 bases are TGTGCCAGCAGCTCGAGGACCACGGGGGATACGCAGTATTTT. The chain recombines TRBV5-4 with TRBJ2-3; D perhaps matches TRBD2 (5 bases). Germline CDR1 and CDR2: SGHNT and YYREEE (reference sequence). V was pared by 3 bases and J by 6 bases, with 14 bases between. The CDR3 contains 14 residues.

This clone appeared a few times. This chain joins TRBV18 and TRBJ1-2; the match to TRBD1 covers 7 bases. Germline-derived CDR1 and CDR2 are KGHSH and LQKENI. This CDR3 has 14 amino acids. Trimming at V came to 1 base and at J to 4 bases, leaving 3 bases not matched to a gene. CDR3 sequence (DNA): TGTGCCAGCTCACCACGGACAGGACCCTATGGCTACACCTTC. Translation: CASSPRTGPYGYTF.